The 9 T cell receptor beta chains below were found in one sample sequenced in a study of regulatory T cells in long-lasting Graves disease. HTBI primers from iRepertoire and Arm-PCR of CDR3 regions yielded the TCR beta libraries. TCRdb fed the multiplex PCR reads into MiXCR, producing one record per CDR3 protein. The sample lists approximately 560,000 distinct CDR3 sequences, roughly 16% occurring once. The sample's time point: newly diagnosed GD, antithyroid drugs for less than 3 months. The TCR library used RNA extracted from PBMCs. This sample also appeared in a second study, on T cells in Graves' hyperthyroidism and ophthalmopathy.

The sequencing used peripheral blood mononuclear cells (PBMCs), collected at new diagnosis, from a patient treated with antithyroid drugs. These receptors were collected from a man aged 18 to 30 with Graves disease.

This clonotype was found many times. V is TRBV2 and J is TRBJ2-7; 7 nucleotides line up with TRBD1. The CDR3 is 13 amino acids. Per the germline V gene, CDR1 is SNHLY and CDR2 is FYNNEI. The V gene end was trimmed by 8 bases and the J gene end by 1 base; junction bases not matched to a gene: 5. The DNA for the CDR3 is TGTGCCAGCGATGGGGACAGTTCCTACGAGCAGTACTTC. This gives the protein CASDGDSSYEQYF.

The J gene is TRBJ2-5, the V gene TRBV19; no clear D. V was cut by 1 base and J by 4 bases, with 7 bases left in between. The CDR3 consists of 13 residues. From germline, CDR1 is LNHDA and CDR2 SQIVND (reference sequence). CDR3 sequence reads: CASSIGPGETQYF. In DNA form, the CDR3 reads TGTGCCAGTAGTATAGGCCCGGGAGAGACCCAGTACTTC.

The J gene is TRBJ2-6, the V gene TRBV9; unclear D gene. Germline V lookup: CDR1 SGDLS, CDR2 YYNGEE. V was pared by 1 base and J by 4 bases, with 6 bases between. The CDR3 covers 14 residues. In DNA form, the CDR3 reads TGTGCCAGCAGCGTACACTCCGGGGCCAACGTCCTGACTTTC. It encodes CASSVHSGANVLTF. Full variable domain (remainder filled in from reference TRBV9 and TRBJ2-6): DSGVTQTPKHLITATGQRVTLRCSPRSGDLSVYWYQQSLDQGLQFLIQYYNGEERAKGNILERFSAQQFPDLHSELNLSSLELGDSALYFCASSVHSGANVLTFGAGSRLTVL.

CDR3 nucleotides: TGTGCTAGTGCGTCGCCAGGGTCGTCTGGTAGCAATCAGCCCCAGCATTTT. As protein: CASASPGSSGSNQPQHF. The chain links TRBV12-5 to TRBJ1-5; D is possibly TRBD1 (5 bases). The V gene's germline CDR1 is LGHNT and CDR2 FRNRAP. Trimming stripped 7 bases from V and 0 bases from J, with 19 bases between. This CDR3 region has 17 residues.

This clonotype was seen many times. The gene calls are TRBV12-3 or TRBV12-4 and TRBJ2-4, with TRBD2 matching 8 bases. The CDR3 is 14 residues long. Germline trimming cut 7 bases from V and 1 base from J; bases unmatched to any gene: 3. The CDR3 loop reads CASIPGGAKNIQYF. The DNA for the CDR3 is TGTGCCAGCATCCCGGGAGGGGCCAAAAACATTCAGTACTTC.

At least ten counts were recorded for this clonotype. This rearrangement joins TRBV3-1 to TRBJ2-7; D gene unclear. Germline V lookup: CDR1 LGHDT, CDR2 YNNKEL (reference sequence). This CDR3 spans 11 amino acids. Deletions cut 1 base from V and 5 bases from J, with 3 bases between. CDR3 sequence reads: CASSQGDEQYF. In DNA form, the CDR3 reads TGTGCCAGCAGCCAAGGGGACGAGCAGTACTTC.

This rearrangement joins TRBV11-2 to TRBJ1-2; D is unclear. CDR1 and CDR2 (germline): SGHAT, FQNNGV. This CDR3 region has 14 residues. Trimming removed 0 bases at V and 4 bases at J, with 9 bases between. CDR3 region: CASSLERSSYGYTF. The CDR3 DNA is TGTGCCAGCAGCTTAGAACGGAGTAGCTATGGCTACACCTTC. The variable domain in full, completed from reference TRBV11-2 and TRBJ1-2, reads EAGVAQSPRYKIIEKRQSVAFWCNPISGHATLYWYQQILGQGPKLLIQFQNNGVVDDSQLPKDRFSAERLKGVDSTLKIQPAKLEDSAVYLCASSLERSSYGYTFGSGTRLTVV.

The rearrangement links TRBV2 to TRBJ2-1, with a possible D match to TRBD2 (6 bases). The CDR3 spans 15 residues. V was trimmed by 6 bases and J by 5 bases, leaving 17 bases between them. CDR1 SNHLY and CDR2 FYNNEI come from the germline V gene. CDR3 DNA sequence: TGTGCCAGCAGCCCGCTTACGGGAGTCCACAATGAGCAGTTCTTC. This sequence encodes CASSPLTGVHNEQFF.

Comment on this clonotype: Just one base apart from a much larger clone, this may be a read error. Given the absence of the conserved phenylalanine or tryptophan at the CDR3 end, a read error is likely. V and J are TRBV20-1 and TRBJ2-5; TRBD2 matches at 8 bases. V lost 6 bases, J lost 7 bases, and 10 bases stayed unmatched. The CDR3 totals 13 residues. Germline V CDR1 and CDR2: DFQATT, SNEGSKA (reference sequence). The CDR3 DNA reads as TGCAGTGCACGACAAGCGGGAGAGTTGACCCAGTACTCC. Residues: CSARQAGELTQYS.